The clone carrying this T cell receptor (delta chain) occurred many times. The sample comes from a study of γδ T cells in repeated Plasmodium falciparum infection. Looked up from germline, CDR1 is TSWWSYY and CDR2 is QGS. Trimming removed 0 bases at V and 0 bases at J, with 23 bases between. The CDR3 extends over 20 amino acids. TCRdb redid clone calling on the multiplex PCR reads using CATT. The table has over 45,000 delta-chain clones, 1.6% seen once. Vgamma9/Vdelta2+ and Vdelta2-negative gammadelta T cells were flow-sorted from PBMC for bulk sequencing. The receptor was derived from a pool of human donors (malaria-infected and uninfected, not separated). The chain recombines TRDV1 with TRDJ1; D is unclear. Sequences were obtained from gamma-delta T cells from blood. CDR3 protein: CALGELVSWNPSGYTDKLIF. The CDR3 bases are TGTGCTCTTGGGGAACTAGTTTCGTGGAACCCGAGTGGGTACACCGATAAACTCATCTTT.